These 18 T cell receptor beta chains originate from one sample sequenced in a study of T cell changes during pregnancy in multiple sclerosis. Generated by immunoSEQ multiplex PCR, the TCRdb table keeps only in-frame clones and is missing some. Found here are about 94,000 clones, just under 95% of them singletons; the top ten hold 0.7% to 0.95%. Sample: peripheral blood, taken in the third trimester of pregnancy. The receptors were sampled from a female donor with multiple sclerosis, enrolled in a pregnancy study.

The count of this clone is one. The V gene is TRBV5-1, the J gene TRBJ1-2; 10 bases agree with TRBD1. V shed 0 bases, J shed 4 bases, and the junction held 3 bases outside the gene matches. The CDR3 has 15 residues. Germline V lookup: CDR1 SGHRS, CDR2 YFSETQ. The CDR3 DNA is TGCGCCAGCAGCTTGGGCCGGGACAGGGGCTATGGCTACACCTTC. This sequence encodes CASSLGRDRGYGYTF. The whole variable domain, filled in from reference TRBV5-1 and TRBJ1-2, reads KAGVTQTPRYLIKTRGQQVTLSCSPISGHRSVSWYQQTPGQGLQFLFEYFSETQRNKGNFPGRFSGRQFSNSRSEMNVSTLELGDSALYLCASSLGRDRGYGYTFGSGTRLTVV.

The J gene is TRBJ2-7, the V gene TRBV4-1; TRBD2 agrees at 13 bases. The germline V gene encodes CDR1 MGHRA and CDR2 YSYEKL. V was clipped by 1 base and J by 0 bases; unmatched bases: 6. The length of the CDR3 is 18 residues. The DNA of the CDR3 is TGCGCCAGCAGCCAAGGACTAGCGGGAGGTCAATTCTCCTACGAGCAGTACTTC. Translated: CASSQGLAGGQFSYEQYF.

The V and J genes are TRBV7-9 and TRBJ2-7; TRBD2 agrees at 9 bases. CDR3 size: 17 residues. V lost 5 bases and J lost 8; bases outside the gene matches: 19. Germline CDR1 is SEHNR and CDR2 is FQNEAQ (reference sequence). CDR3 sequence reads: CASSLRRSGLAHQQQYF. DNA for the CDR3: TGTGCCAGCAGCCTGAGACGTTCGGGACTAGCACATCAGCAGCAGTACTTC.

The V call is TRBV5-5, the J call TRBJ1-2; 7 nucleotides match TRBD1. The CDR3 contains 15 residues. V gave up 3 bases and J gave up 6 bases; unmatched junction bases: 11. Germline V lookup: CDR1 SGHKS, CDR2 YYEKEE (reference sequence). CDR3 in amino acids: CASSSTMTGSNGYTF. The CDR3 DNA reads TGTGCCAGCAGCTCGACCATGACAGGGAGTAATGGCTACACCTTC.

V usage is TRBV4-3 and J usage is TRBJ2-7, with D tentatively TRBD2 (5 bases). Germline CDR1 LGHNA, CDR2 YSLEER. With 0 bases removed from V and 7 bases from J, the gap between germline ends came to 13 bases. This CDR3 has 14 amino acids. Here the CDR3 reads CASSQETLAGEQYF. CDR3 sequence (DNA): TGCGCCAGCAGCCAAGAAACCCTAGCTGGTGAGCAGTACTTC.

J is TRBJ2-5 and V is TRBV7-2, with D maybe TRBD1 (7 bases). The CDR3 covers 16 residues. The V end lost 5 bases, the J end lost 2 bases, and 18 bases lay between the germline ends. The V gene's germline CDR1 is SGHTA and CDR2 FQGNSA. DNA for the CDR3: TGTGCCAGCAGCCCCTATTACGGGGGACAGCAAGAGACCCAGTACTTC. It specifies CASSPYYGGQQETQYF.

This clone was detected ten times or more. The J gene is TRBJ2-7, the V gene TRBV28; 8 bases map to TRBD1. Losses at the gene ends were 6 bases for V and 3 bases for J; bases not matched to a gene: 7. This CDR3 is 14 amino acids long. Per germline, CDR1 MDHEN and CDR2 SYDVKM. CDR3 DNA sequence: TGTGCCAGCAGCATCGACAGGGGTAACTACGAGCAGTACTTC. Protein sequence: CASSIDRGNYEQYF.

The V call is TRBV6-1, the J call TRBJ1-2; D is ambiguous. Trimming left V 8 bases short and J 2 bases short, with 12 bases between. This CDR3 has 13 residues. The germline V gene has CDR1 MNHNS and CDR2 SASEGT. The CDR3 nucleotides read TGTGCCAGCGGAGGAGGTGGGAACTATGGCTACACCTTC. This gives the protein CASGGGGNYGYTF.

The chain links TRBV7-3 to TRBJ2-7; 8 bases are shared with TRBD1. Germline CDR1 is SGHTA and CDR2 is FQGTGA. This CDR3 has 14 residues. J was trimmed by 6 bases and V by 5 bases; bases with no gene match: 9. CDR3 sequence: CASSVAGGPSEQYF. CDR3 DNA: TGTGCCAGCAGCGTCGCAGGGGGCCCCTCCGAGCAGTACTTC.

In the case of this clone: The identical CDR3 is also encoded by other nucleotide sequences in the sample. The genes are TRBV7-2 and TRBJ1-2; tentatively, D is TRBD1 (5 bases). CDR1 is SGHTA, CDR2 FQGNSA, per germline. There are 15 residues in the CDR3. V was trimmed by 1 base and J by 5 bases, leaving 14 bases between them. CDR3 sequence (DNA): TGTGCCAGCAGCTTAGTGCCAGGGAAAGGGTATGGCTACACCTTC. Translating it yields CASSLVPGKGYGYTF.

V usage is TRBV9 and J usage is TRBJ1-2; possibly TRBD1 for D (5 bases). This CDR3 region has 15 residues. Germline assignment: CDR1 SGDLS and CDR2 YYNGEE. Trimming removed 3 bases at V and 8 bases at J, with 20 bases between. The CDR3 region is CASSARWGDPSGYTF. The CDR3 DNA reads TGTGCCAGCAGCGCCAGGTGGGGGGATCCGAGCGGCTACACCTTC.

This chain links TRBV18 with TRBJ1-4; 7 bases map to TRBD1. Looked up from germline, CDR1 is KGHSH and CDR2 is LQKENI. The trim removed 4 bases at V and 4 bases at J, leaving 0 bases unmatched. This CDR3 region has 13 residues. CDR3 residues: CASSRDSNEKLFF. The DNA for the CDR3 is TGTGCCAGCTCACGGGACAGTAATGAAAAACTGTTTTTT.

The J gene is TRBJ1-1, the V gene TRBV27, with D perhaps matching TRBD1 (5 bases). The germline CDR1 and CDR2 sequences are MNHEY and SMNVEV (reference sequence). Trimming cost V 4 bases and J 8 bases, with 14 bases left between them. CDR3 length equals 13 residues. CDR3 in DNA: TGTGCCAGCAGTTCCCTGCTGGGACTCGAAGCTTTCTTT. Its protein product is CASSSLLGLEAFF.

This chain links TRBV7-9 with TRBJ2-1; TRBD2 might be the D (6 bases). This CDR3 comprises 15 residues. V lost 4 bases, J lost 4 bases, and 14 bases lay in between. Germline-derived CDR1 and CDR2 are SEHNR and FQNEAQ (reference sequence). The CDR3 nucleotides are TGTGCCAGCAGCTCCCCTTTGGAGGGATACAATGAGCAGTTCTTC. It codes for CASSSPLEGYNEQFF.

The rearrangement uses TRBV6-6 and TRBJ2-7, with 9 bases matching TRBD1. The CDR3 runs 14 residues. The V gene's germline CDR1 is MNHNY and CDR2 SVGAGI (reference sequence). Germline trimming cut 6 bases from V and 6 bases from J; bases unmatched to any gene: 9. The CDR3 nucleotides are TGTGCCAGCAGGCCTCCGGGACAGGGTCGCGAGCAGTACTTC. This encodes CASRPPGQGREQYF.

This sequence joins TRBV5-1 and TRBJ2-7; D ambiguous. The CDR3 covers 15 residues. Germline-derived CDR1 and CDR2 are SGHRS and YFSETQ. Trimming shortened V by 0 bases and J by 1 base, and 11 bases separated the two germline ends. The CDR3, as DNA: TGCGCCAGCAGCTTGGGACATGGATTATCCTACGAGCAGTACTTC. Translation gives CASSLGHGLSYEQYF.

This sequence joins TRBV28 and TRBJ2-3, with 12 bases fitting TRBD2. The CDR3 contains 17 residues. Trimming at V came to 5 bases and at J to 4 bases, leaving 10 bases not matched to a gene. Germline CDR1 and CDR2: MDHEN and SYDVKM. CDR3 sequence reads: CASSGRTSGVRPDTQYF. The CDR3 nucleotides are TGTGCCAGCAGTGGGCGGACTAGCGGGGTACGCCCAGATACGCAGTATTTT.

The chain recombines TRBV27 with TRBJ2-4; D possibly corresponds to TRBD2 (6 bases). Per the germline V gene, CDR1 is MNHEY and CDR2 is SMNVEV (reference sequence). V dropped 2 bases and J dropped 7 bases, with 12 bases sitting between them. The CDR3 runs to 14 residues. In DNA form, the CDR3 reads TGTGCCAGCAGTTTACGGGGGAGTAGGAACATTCAGTACTTC. This translates into CASSLRGSRNIQYF.